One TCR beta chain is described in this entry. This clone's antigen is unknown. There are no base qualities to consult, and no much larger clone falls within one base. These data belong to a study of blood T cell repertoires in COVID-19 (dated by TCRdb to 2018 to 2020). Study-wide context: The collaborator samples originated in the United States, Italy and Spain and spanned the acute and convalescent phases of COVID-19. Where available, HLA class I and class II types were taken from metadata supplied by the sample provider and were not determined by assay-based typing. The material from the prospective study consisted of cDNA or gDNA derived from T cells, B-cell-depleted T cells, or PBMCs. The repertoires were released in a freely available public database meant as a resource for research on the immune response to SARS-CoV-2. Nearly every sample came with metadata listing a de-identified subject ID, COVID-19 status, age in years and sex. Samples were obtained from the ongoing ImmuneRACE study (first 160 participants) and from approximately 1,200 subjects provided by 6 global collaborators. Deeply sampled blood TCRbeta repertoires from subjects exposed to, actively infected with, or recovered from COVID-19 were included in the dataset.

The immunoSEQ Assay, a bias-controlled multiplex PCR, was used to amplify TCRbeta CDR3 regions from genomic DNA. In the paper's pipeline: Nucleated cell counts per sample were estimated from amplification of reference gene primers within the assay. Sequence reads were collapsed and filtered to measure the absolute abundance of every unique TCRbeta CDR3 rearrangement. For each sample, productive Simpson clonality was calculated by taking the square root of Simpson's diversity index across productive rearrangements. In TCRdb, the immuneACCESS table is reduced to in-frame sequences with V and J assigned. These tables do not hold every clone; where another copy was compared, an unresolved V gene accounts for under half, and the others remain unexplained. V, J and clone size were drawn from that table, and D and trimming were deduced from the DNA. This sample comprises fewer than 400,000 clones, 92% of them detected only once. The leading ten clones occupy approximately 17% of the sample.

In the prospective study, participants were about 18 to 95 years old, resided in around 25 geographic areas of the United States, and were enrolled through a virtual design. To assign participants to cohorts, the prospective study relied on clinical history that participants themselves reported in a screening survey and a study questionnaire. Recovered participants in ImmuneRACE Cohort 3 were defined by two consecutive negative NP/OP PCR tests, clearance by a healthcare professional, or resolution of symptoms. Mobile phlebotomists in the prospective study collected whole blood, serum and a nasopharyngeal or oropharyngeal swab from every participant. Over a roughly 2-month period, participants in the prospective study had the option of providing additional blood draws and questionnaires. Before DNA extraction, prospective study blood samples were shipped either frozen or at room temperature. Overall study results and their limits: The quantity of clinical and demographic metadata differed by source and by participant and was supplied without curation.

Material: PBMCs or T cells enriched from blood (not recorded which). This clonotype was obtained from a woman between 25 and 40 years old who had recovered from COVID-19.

The nucleotide sequence reads TGTGCCAGCAGGGGACTAGCGGGGACCAAAAACATTCAGTACTTC. It translates to CASRGLAGTKNIQYF. This sequence uses TRBV11-2 and TRBJ2-4; 13 bases in the middle match TRBD2. Germline trimming amounts to 6 bases on V and 2 bases on J, with 1 as the count of junction bases outside the gene matches. The CDR1 and CDR2 encoded by the germline V gene are SGHAT and FQNNGV. The CDR3 has 15 amino acids, counting the end cysteine and phenylalanine. Of the read, only the CDR3 DNA is kept; its 45 bases are in frame from base 1.